Listed below are T cell receptor beta chains from one sample, sequenced in a study of CD8 T cells in ankylosing spondylitis. MiXCR, run by TCRdb on the 5' RACE reads, gives a single entry per CDR3 protein. This sample has approximately 100,000 distinct CDR3 sequences, with 8% to 10% found just once. The sample taken for sequencing was blood, either unsorted or a sorted T cell fraction (not recorded which). These receptor sequences come from a male donor with ankylosing spondylitis or in good health (not recorded which). CDR3s include the opening cysteine and the closing phenylalanine or tryptophan. A D gene is named only where the DNA matches it firmly. Expanded clones are given a class, and other clones once, few, many or no size at all.

-	TRBV21-1	-	CAHYDRDSMRWVAKYRGNTIYF
many	TRBV10-3	TRBD1	CAISGTGALTGELFF
many	TRBV20-1	-	CSADLGAKYTEAFF
many	TRBV12-3/TRBV12-4	TRBD2	CASSSVSGGTDTQYF
-	TRBV24-1	TRBD1	CGTSYLLAARTGRNQPQHF
-	TRBV7-9	TRBD2	CASSSGTSGFHEQYF
-	TRBV29-1	-	CSVAVQGTSYEQYF
few	TRBV11-2	-	CASSLGGELEKLFF
-	TRBV7-9	-	CASSSTGTTPTQPQHF
many	TRBV7-9	-	CASSLGTGEETQYF
many	TRBV7-2	-	CASSFNPGDYGYTF
many	TRBV19	-	CASSTPGRRIEKLFF
many	TRBV7-8	-	CASSLAGENTEAFF
-	TRBV18	-	CASSYTSTNTEAFF
-	TRBV20-1	-	CSAGPTRVGKNQPQHF
many	TRBV18	-	CASSAAGNQPQHF
-	TRBV7-9	-	CASHQTGAYTGELFF
-	TRBV20-1	-	CSVSRPVAFLYNEQFF
many	TRBV29-1	TRBD1	CSVEGRDRGPYGYTF
many	TRBV12-3/TRBV12-4	-	CASSFESNTEAFF
many	TRBV20-1	-	CSARDRGASGYTF
many	TRBV12-3/TRBV12-4	-	CASSLASGTDTQYF
many	TRBV4-2	-	CASSQVVAEPQHF
many	TRBV4-3	-	CASSQDPPSGMNTEAFF
many	TRBV12-3/TRBV12-4	TRBD2	CASSFLGGGGTDTQYF
many	TRBV24-1	-	CATSDFRNTGELFF
many	TRBV5-1	-	CASSQIPGRREKLFF
many	TRBV7-9	TRBD1	CASRNRQGNSPLHF
many	TRBV20-1	-	CSARDYGAAAGPYNEQFF
many	TRBV4-2	TRBD2	CASSQDRTSTYNEQFF
many	TRBV20-1	TRBD2	CSAGTSGRVYEQFF
few	TRBV20-1	-	CSARSETGELFF
many	TRBV10-3	-	CAISDHLGQRRRETQYF